The 17 T cell receptor beta chains below were found in one sample sequenced in a study of cytomegalovirus exposure and HLA in healthy donors. PCR amplification relied on 60 Vbeta primers (plus 13 Jbeta primers). The protocol was immunoSEQ multiplex PCR, while the TCRdb copy is restricted to in-frame clones and leaves out a portion. This sample's table reports about 100,000 clones. The sequencing input was PBMCs. These receptors were taken from a man in his fifties in good health and CMV-seronegative.

V usage is TRBV5-8 and J usage is TRBJ1-4, with D tentatively TRBD1 (6 bases). Trimming pared 4 bases from V and 3 bases from J, leaving 16 bases between. Germline CDR1 SGHTS, CDR2 YDEGEE. This CDR3 is built from 16 residues. The CDR3 nucleotides are TGTGCCAGCAGCGTGAGGCGAGGGGGGGCTAATGAAAAACTGTTTTTT. It specifies CASSVRRGGANEKLFF.

The chain joins TRBV9 to TRBJ2-7; D possibly corresponds to TRBD2 (6 bases). The CDR3 contains 14 residues. Germline V gives CDR1 SGDLS, CDR2 YYNGEE. V was shortened by 6 bases and J by 0 bases, with 13 bases between the two germline ends. The CDR3 protein is CASTPAGHSYEQYF. DNA for the CDR3: TGTGCCAGCACCCCGGCGGGGCACTCCTACGAGCAGTACTTC.

V is TRBV13 and J is TRBJ2-7; TRBD2 agrees at 10 bases. The V gene's germline CDR1 is PRHDT and CDR2 FYEKMQ (reference sequence). Losses at the gene ends were 4 bases for V and 3 bases for J; bases not matched to a gene: 9. CDR3 length: 16 residues. The CDR3 reads CASSSPAGGANYEQYF. The CDR3 nucleotides read TGTGCCAGCAGCTCCCCAGCGGGGGGGGCAAACTACGAGCAGTACTTC.

The rearrangement joins TRBV5-1 to TRBJ1-4; D is ambiguous. This CDR3 is 14 amino acids long. V lost 1 base, J lost 4 bases, and 8 bases lay in between. Germline loops: CDR1 SGHRS, CDR2 YFSETQ. CDR3 protein: CASSLNGLNEKLFF. The CDR3 DNA follows: TGCGCCAGCAGCTTGAACGGACTTAATGAAAAACTGTTTTTT.

The chain has TRBV27 and TRBJ2-3; 9 bases fit TRBD2. The germline V gene encodes CDR1 MNHEY and CDR2 SMNVEV (reference sequence). Germline trimming cut 2 bases from V and 2 bases from J; bases unmatched to any gene: 11. The CDR3 has 18 residues. The CDR3: CASSLRLSSGIFTDTQYF. The CDR3 DNA reads as TGTGCCAGCAGTTTACGTCTCTCTAGCGGGATCTTCACAGATACGCAGTATTTT.

The rearrangement uses TRBV2 and TRBJ1-4; tentatively, D is TRBD1 (6 bases). The germline V and J ends were trimmed by 8 bases and 4 bases, with 8 bases remaining between them. The CDR3 is made up of 12 amino acids. Per germline, CDR1 SNHLY and CDR2 FYNNEI. Written as DNA, the CDR3 is TGTGCCAGCCAGGGGATTAATGAAAAACTGTTTTTT. Protein: CASQGINEKLFF.

V gene TRBV30 combines with J gene TRBJ1-1, with a weak D call TRBD1 (5 bases). This CDR3 is 17 amino acids long. The germline V and J ends were trimmed by 1 base and 0 bases, with 18 bases remaining between them. Germline assignment: CDR1 GTSNPN and CDR2 SVGIG (reference sequence). The chain's CDR3 is CAWSAGFRGGMNTEAFF. DNA of the CDR3: TGTGCCTGGAGTGCGGGTTTCCGGGGGGGTATGAACACTGAAGCTTTCTTT.

The genes are TRBV19 and TRBJ1-5; perhaps TRBD1 as D (6 bases). V was pared by 6 bases and J by 6 bases, with 15 bases between. The germline V gene encodes CDR1 LNHDA and CDR2 SQIVND (reference sequence). This CDR3 has 14 residues. CDR3 nucleotide sequence: TGTGCCAGTAGATGGGGGCTTGAGAGTCAGCCCCAGCATTTT. Amino acid sequence: CASRWGLESQPQHF.

The chain has TRBV2 and TRBJ1-1; 7 nucleotides line up with TRBD1. The germline CDR1 and CDR2 sequences are SNHLY and FYNNEI. Trimming at V came to 5 bases and at J to 3 bases, leaving 6 bases not matched to a gene. This CDR3 region has 14 residues. CDR3 region: CASSRQGGDTEAFF. The DNA of the CDR3 is TGTGCCAGCAGTAGACAGGGTGGGGACACTGAAGCTTTCTTT. The variable domain in full, with the rest retrieved from reference TRBV2 and TRBJ1-1, is EPEVTQTPSHQVTQMGQEVILRCVPISNHLYFYWYRQILGQKVEFLVSFYNNEISEKSEIFDDQFSVERPDGSNFTLKIRSTKLEDSAMYFCASSRQGGDTEAFFGQGTRLTVV.

The chain recombines TRBV6-5 with TRBJ1-5; perhaps TRBD1 as D (6 bases). V lost 2 bases, J lost 5 bases, and 13 bases lay in between. CDR1 is MNHEY, CDR2 SVGAGI, per germline. The CDR3 has 15 amino acids. CDR3 sequence (DNA): TGTGCCAGCAGTTACCGACAGGCCGTAGATCAGCCCCAGCATTTT. Encoded protein: CASSYRQAVDQPQHF.

The rearrangement joins TRBV6-1 to TRBJ1-1, with D possibly being TRBD1 (5 bases). CDR1 and CDR2 (germline): MNHNS, SASEGT. Trimming removed 8 bases at V and 0 bases at J, with 13 bases between. This CDR3 has 14 amino acids. This chain's CDR3 is CASVWGSMNTEAFF. In DNA form, the CDR3 reads TGTGCCAGCGTGTGGGGCAGCATGAACACTGAAGCTTTCTTT.

The chain carries TRBV7-9 and TRBJ1-1; tentatively, D is TRBD1 (5 bases). CDR1 and CDR2 (germline): SEHNR, FQNEAQ (reference sequence). The CDR3 runs to 12 residues. V shed 1 base and J shed 7 bases, with 7 bases lying between them. As DNA, the CDR3 is TGTGCCAGCAGCTTAGGGGGGGTTGAAGCTTTCTTT. It specifies CASSLGGVEAFF.

The V and J genes are TRBV6-5 and TRBJ2-3; 9 bases line up with TRBD1. The germline CDR1 and CDR2 sequences are MNHEY and SVGAGI. The CDR3 is made up of 15 amino acids. V was pared by 4 bases and J by 2 bases, with 4 bases of the junction left unmatched. The DNA for the CDR3 is TGTGCCAGCAGTTTCCGGGACAGGGCCACAGATACGCAGTATTTT. Encoded protein: CASSFRDRATDTQYF.

J is TRBJ2-7 and V is TRBV19; TRBD1 might be the D (5 bases). V lost 8 bases and J lost 0, with 8 bases in between. Germline-derived CDR1 and CDR2 are LNHDA and SQIVND (reference sequence). The CDR3 runs to 12 residues. The CDR3 region has the DNA TGTGCCAGTGGCCAGGGCTCCTACGAGCAGTACTTC. Translation gives CASGQGSYEQYF.

The V gene is TRBV7-3, the J gene TRBJ2-6; D remains unclear. CDR1 and CDR2 from the germline V gene are SGHTA and FQGTGA. The CDR3 consists of 15 residues. V shed 1 base and J shed 0 bases, with 4 bases lying between them. Here the CDR3 reads CASSLSGSGANVLTF. The CDR3 DNA follows: TGTGCCAGCAGCTTAAGCGGCTCTGGGGCCAACGTCCTGACTTTC.

The gene calls are TRBV6-1 and TRBJ1-2, with D possibly TRBD1 on 5 matching bases. This CDR3 is built from 13 residues. Per the germline V gene, CDR1 is MNHNS and CDR2 is SASEGT. V lost 3 bases, J lost 8 bases, and 13 bases lay in between. The CDR3 coding sequence is TGTGCCAGCAGTGAGGAGGGGAATAAAGGCTACACCTTC. This translates into CASSEEGNKGYTF.

This chain links TRBV10-3 with TRBJ2-3; 7 nucleotides line up with TRBD2. Germline V gene sequence: CDR1 ENHRY, CDR2 SYGVKD. Losses at the gene ends were 8 bases for V and 8 bases for J; bases not matched to a gene: 13. This CDR3 has 14 amino acids. CDR3 in amino acids: CAIAKAGELGTQYF. DNA of the CDR3: TGTGCCATCGCGAAGGCGGGAGAACTAGGTACGCAGTATTTT.